This T cell receptor beta chain was documented in a study of vaccination effects on CD4 cells after COVID-19. Study at large: Post-vaccine sampling took place a median of 72 days after the second dose. Study-wide results and limits: Marked clonal contraction was seen late after vaccination (in both infection- and vaccine-induced clones). Healthy vaccine recipients' vaccine-induced clones were almost all SARS-CoV-2 mono-reactive.

CDR3 size: 16 residues. The J segment lost 10 bases and the V segment lost 2 bases, leaving 17 bases of the junction unmatched. Looked up from germline, CDR1 is SGDLS and CDR2 is YYNGEE. Some clones are missing from TCRdb's copy, which holds only in-frame ones; the method was immunoSEQ multiplex PCR. Here the sample spans 20,000 to 30,000 clones, less than 85% being singletons. CD4+ T cells specific for antigen were expanded with viral peptide pools by the ViraFEST assay before sequencing. Cultured cells yielded isolated CD4+ T cells after 10 days. As their vaccination, participants received two doses of either BNT162b2 or mRNA-1273. About this clone itself: Its specificity is unknown.

The sample here was CD4+ T cells from PBMCs cultured with SARS-CoV-2 spike peptides, taken after COVID-19 vaccination. This TCR derives from a human donor who received a COVID-19 vaccine. The J gene is TRBJ2-7, the V gene TRBV9; 8 nucleotides align to TRBD2. This CDR3 reads CASSVSGQTGTSNQYF. CDR3 coding DNA: TGTGCCAGCAGCGTCAGCGGTCAAACCGGGACTAGTAATCAGTACTTC.